The rows below give T cell receptor beta chains drawn from one sample of a study of blood T cells in healthy people across ages. TCRdb independently ran MiXCR on the 5' RACE reads; one entry per CDR3 protein. The table lists about 970,000 distinct CDR3 sequences, around 54% of them singletons. The sample taken for sequencing was blood. These receptors were obtained from an older woman in good health. The CDR3 runs from the conserved cysteine through the conserved F or W. The D gene is left open where the match is weak. Clone size is given for some rows only: seen once, a few or many times, or a class if the clone is expanded.

j_call,v_call,d_call,clone_size,cdr3_nt,cdr3_aa
TRBJ1-6,TRBV24-1,-,-,TGTGCCACCAGTGATGGGTCTTCACCCCTCCACTTT,CATSDGSSPLHF
TRBJ2-1,TRBV27,TRBD2,-,TGTGCCAGCAGTTTACTACAAGCGGGAGCGTCGCCCTACAATGAGCAGTTCTTC,CASSLLQAGASPYNEQFF
TRBJ2-7,TRBV29-1,TRBD2,-,TGCAGCGCCGGGACTAGCGGGAGGTTCCCCGACGAGCAGTACTTC,CSAGTSGRFPDEQYF
TRBJ2-7,TRBV20-1,-,-,TGCAGTGCTAGAGATGGGCAGAACGAGCAGTACTTC,CSARDGQNEQYF
TRBJ2-1,TRBV4-2,-,-,TGTGCCAGCAGCCAAGACCAGGAAAACAATGAGCAGTTCTTC,CASSQDQENNEQFF
TRBJ2-1,TRBV15,TRBD2,-,TGTGCCACCAGCAGAGATAGCGCCTTAGCGGGACCCTACAATGAGCAGTTCTTC,CATSRDSALAGPYNEQFF
TRBJ1-2,TRBV4-2,-,-,TGTGCCAGCAGCCAGCCGGGACACTTAGACTATGGCTACACCTTC,CASSQPGHLDYGYTF
TRBJ2-1,TRBV7-2,TRBD2,few,TGTGCCAGCAGCTTAGTTGGGACTAGCGGGAGCAATGAGCAGTTCTTC,CASSLVGTSGSNEQFF
TRBJ1-2,TRBV3-1,-,-,TGTGCCAGCAGCCAAAAAGGGTTCGGCTACACCTTC,CASSQKGFGYTF
TRBJ1-5,TRBV20-1,-,-,TGCAGTGCTAGAGATCTCGCCCGTCAGCCCCAGCATTTT,CSARDLARQPQHF
TRBJ2-3,TRBV3-1,-,-,TGTGCCAGCAGCCAGGTTGCGGCTAGCACAGATACGCAGTATTTT,CASSQVAASTDTQYF
TRBJ2-7,TRBV6-2/TRBV6-3,-,few,TGTGCCAGCAAGGGGCTAGAGAGCTACGAGCAGTACTTC,CASKGLESYEQYF
TRBJ2-1,TRBV6-6,-,-,TGTGCCAGCAGTTACTCCCTCGAGCGGTCCCTGTGGAATGAGCAGTTCTTC,CASSYSLERSLWNEQFF
TRBJ2-5,TRBV10-3,-,-,TGTGCCATCAGTGCGCGCTCCCCGGGAGAGGGGGAGACCCAGTACTTC,CAISARSPGEGETQYF
TRBJ2-7,TRBV28,TRBD1,-,TGTGCCAGCAGGCTGACAGGGGGAAATAACGAGCAGTACTTC,CASRLTGGNNEQYF
TRBJ2-5,TRBV3-1,-,few,TGTGCCAGCGGTAAACGGGGCGGGTTGATGAACCAAGAGACCCAGTACTTC,CASGKRGGLMNQETQYF
TRBJ2-1,TRBV6-6,-,few,TGTGCCAGCAGCTACTCGAGATATGAGCAGTTCTTC,CASSYSRYEQFF
TRBJ2-3,TRBV14,TRBD2,-,TGTGCCAGCAGCCAAGATCAGGGACTAGCGGGCCTCACAGATACGCAGTATTTT,CASSQDQGLAGLTDTQYF
TRBJ2-3,TRBV29-1,TRBD1,few,TGCAGCGTTGCCGGGACAGGGGGGGGAATAGATACGCAGTATTTT,CSVAGTGGGIDTQYF
TRBJ2-1,TRBV12-3/TRBV12-4,TRBD2,few,TGTGCCAGCAGCCTCGGGGGGGGCCTGAGCAATGAGCAGTTCTTC,CASSLGGGLSNEQFF
TRBJ2-4,TRBV6-6,-,few,TGTGCCAGCAGTTATGGCCAGGGGGCCAAAAACATTCAGTACTTC,CASSYGQGAKNIQYF
TRBJ2-7,TRBV3-1,TRBD2,many,TGTGCCAGCAGCCACGTGGGCGGGAGGTCCTACGAGCAGTACTTC,CASSHVGGRSYEQYF
TRBJ2-3,TRBV4-2,-,-,TGTGCCAGCAGCCAAGATGGTTTTCAGGGGGGAGGTGAAACAGATACGCAGTATTTT,CASSQDGFQGGGETDTQYF
TRBJ2-7,TRBV6-1,TRBD2,-,TGTGCCAGCAGGGAGCGGGAGATCTACAATGAGCAGTACTTC,CASREREIYNEQYF
TRBJ2-7,TRBV5-1,-,-,TGCGCCAGCAGCTTGGACGGCCTGGGGGCCTACGAGCAGTACTTC,CASSLDGLGAYEQYF
TRBJ2-1,TRBV9,-,-,TGTGCCAGCAGCCCCAACCCAGGGAAGCAGTTCTTC,CASSPNPGKQFF
TRBJ2-7,TRBV29-1,TRBD1,few,TGCAGCGTTGCCGGGACAGCCACCTACGAGCAGTACTTC,CSVAGTATYEQYF